The present TCR beta chain was sequenced within a study of blood T cells in healthy people across ages. Whole-study findings and limits: Roughly linear age-related decline in beta diversity appeared, significant by age about 37.

V was trimmed by 4 bases and J by 0 bases, leaving 10 bases between them. CDR3 length: 15 residues. Germline CDR1 and CDR2: MNHNS and SASEGT. A second 7 to 11 cycle PCR used barcoded and J-beta primers. TCRdb re-derived calls from the 5' RACE reads in MiXCR, one entry per CDR3 protein. The top ten hold approximately 8.7% of the sample, which has roughly 560,000 distinct CDR3 sequences, 24% seen once. This clonotype was counted a few times. The antigen remains undetermined. The sample was also reused in another study, on T cells of mothers and their children.

The receptor comes from a boy aged 5-17 years in good health. Sequencing was carried out using blood. The genes are TRBV6-1 and TRBJ1-5; D not certain. CDR3 sequence (DNA): TGTGCCAGCAGTGCTCGGTTGTCTAGCAATCAGCCCCAGCATTTT. Amino acid sequence: CASSARLSSNQPQHF.